The T cell receptor beta chain under discussion was sequenced for a study of control samples from healthy donors and cancer patients. Generated by immunoSEQ multiplex PCR, the TCRdb table keeps only in-frame clones and is missing some. The sample comprises tens of thousands of clones, about 87% of which are singletons, and around 14% rests with the top ten. This clone was seen a single time. The CDR3 has 13 residues. The germline V gene encodes CDR1 MNHEY and CDR2 SMNVEV (reference sequence). V was trimmed by 5 bases and J by 2 bases, leaving 9 bases between them. This sequence originates from a woman in her sixties or seventies in good health. The sample was blood. The chain couples TRBV27 to TRBJ1-1; D unresolved. In DNA, the CDR3 is TGTGCCAGCAGTCGGCTCCCCAACACTGAAGCTTTCTTT. Its protein is CASSRLPNTEAFF.